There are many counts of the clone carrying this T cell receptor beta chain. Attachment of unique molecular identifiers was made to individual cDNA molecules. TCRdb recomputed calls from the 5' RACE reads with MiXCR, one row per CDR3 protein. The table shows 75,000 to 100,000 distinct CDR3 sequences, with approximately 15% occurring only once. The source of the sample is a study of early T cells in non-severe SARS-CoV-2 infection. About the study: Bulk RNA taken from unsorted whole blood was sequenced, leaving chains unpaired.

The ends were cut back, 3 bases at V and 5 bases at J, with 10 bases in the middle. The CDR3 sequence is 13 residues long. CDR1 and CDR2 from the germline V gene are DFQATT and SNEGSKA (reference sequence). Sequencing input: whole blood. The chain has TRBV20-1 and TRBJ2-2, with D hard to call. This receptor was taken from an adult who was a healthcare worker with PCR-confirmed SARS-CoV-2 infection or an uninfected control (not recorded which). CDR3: CSASETGTGELFF. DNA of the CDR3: TGCAGTGCTAGTGAAACCGGAACCGGGGAGCTGTTTTTT.